This TCR beta chain was found in a study of T cell responses to AZD1222 COVID-19 vaccine. Findings and caveats of the study: Nearly half of spike-specific TCRs reportedly go after variant regions that carry no mutations. Repertoires were sampled only after the peak T cell response.

This clone was detected once. Its antigen remains unidentified. TCRdb's table, derived via immunoSEQ multiplex PCR, lists solely in-frame clones and lacks some. The sample has approximately 150,000 clones; nearly 90% are singletons. From germline, CDR1 is SGHTA and CDR2 FQGNSA. Trimming at V came to 10 bases and at J to 2 bases, leaving 7 bases not matched to a gene. The CDR3 length is 15 residues. J is TRBJ2-1 and V is TRBV7-2; 11 nucleotides align to TRBD2. This specimen was peripheral blood, taken 28 days after the second dose of the MenACWY control vaccine. This sequence originates from an adult who received the MenACWY meningococcal vaccine as a control. CDR3 amino acids: CATPLAGGTYNEQFF. CDR3 coding DNA: TGTGCCACTCCTCTAGCGGGGGGCACCTACAATGAGCAGTTCTTC.